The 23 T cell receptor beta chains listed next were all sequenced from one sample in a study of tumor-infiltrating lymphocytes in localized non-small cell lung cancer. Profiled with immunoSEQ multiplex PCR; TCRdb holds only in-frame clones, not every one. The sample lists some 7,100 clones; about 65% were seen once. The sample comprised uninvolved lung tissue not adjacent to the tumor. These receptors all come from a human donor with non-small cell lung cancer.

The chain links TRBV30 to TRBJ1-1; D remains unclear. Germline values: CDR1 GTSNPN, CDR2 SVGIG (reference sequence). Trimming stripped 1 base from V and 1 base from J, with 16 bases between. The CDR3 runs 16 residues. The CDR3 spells CAWSDIADYRNTEAFF. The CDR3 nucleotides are TGTGCCTGGAGTGACATCGCGGATTACCGGAACACTGAAGCTTTCTTT.

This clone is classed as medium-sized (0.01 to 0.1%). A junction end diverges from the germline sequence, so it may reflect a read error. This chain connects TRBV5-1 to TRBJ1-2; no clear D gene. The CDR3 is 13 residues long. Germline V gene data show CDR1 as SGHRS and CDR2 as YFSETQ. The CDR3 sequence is CASSSDGNYGYTF. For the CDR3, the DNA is TGCGCCAGCAGCTCGGACGGAAACTACGGCTACACCTTC.

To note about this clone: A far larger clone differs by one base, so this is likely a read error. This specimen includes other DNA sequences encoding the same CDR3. The CDR3, as DNA: TGTGCCAGCAGCCAAGCTGGAGCGGACGAGCAGTACTTC. This translates into CASSQAGADEQYF. The V call is TRBV5-4, the J call TRBJ2-7; a possible D gene is TRBD2 (5 bases). The V and J ends lost 4 bases and 5 bases respectively, with 13 bases between them. The CDR3 sequence is 13 residues long. CDR1 SGHNT and CDR2 YYREEE come from the germline V gene (reference sequence).

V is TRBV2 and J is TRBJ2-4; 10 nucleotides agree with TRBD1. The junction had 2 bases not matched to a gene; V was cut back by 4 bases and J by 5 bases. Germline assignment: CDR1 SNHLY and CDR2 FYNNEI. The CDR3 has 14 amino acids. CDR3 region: CASSAGTGENIQYF. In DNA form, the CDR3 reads TGTGCCAGCAGTGCCGGGACAGGGGAAAACATTCAGTACTTC. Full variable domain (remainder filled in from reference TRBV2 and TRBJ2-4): EPEVTQTPSHQVTQMGQEVILRCVPISNHLYFYWYRQILGQKVEFLVSFYNNEISEKSEIFDDQFSVERPDGSNFTLKIRSTKLEDSAMYFCASSAGTGENIQYFGAGTRLSVL.

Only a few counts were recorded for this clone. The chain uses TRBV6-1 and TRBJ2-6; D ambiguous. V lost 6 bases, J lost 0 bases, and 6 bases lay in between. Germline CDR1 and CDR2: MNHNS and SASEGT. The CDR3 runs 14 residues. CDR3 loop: CASSFVSGANVLTF. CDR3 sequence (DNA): TGTGCCAGCAGCTTCGTCTCTGGGGCCAACGTCCTGACTTTC.

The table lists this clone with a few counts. In DNA form, the CDR3 reads TGCGCCAGCAGCTTGGCAGTGAACACTGAAGCTTTCTTT. Translation: CASSLAVNTEAFF. The V and J genes are TRBV5-1 and TRBJ1-1; D is unresolved. CDR3 size: 13 residues. CDR1 is SGHRS, CDR2 YFSETQ, per germline. Deletions cut 0 bases from V and 0 bases from J, with 3 bases between.

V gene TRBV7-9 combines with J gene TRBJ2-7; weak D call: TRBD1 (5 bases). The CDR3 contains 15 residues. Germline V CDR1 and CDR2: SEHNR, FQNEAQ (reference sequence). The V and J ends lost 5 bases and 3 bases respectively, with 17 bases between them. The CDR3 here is CASSADGGRVYEQYF. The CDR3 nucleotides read TGTGCCAGCAGCGCAGATGGCGGCAGGGTCTACGAGCAGTACTTC. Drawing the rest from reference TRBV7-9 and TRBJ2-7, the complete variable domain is DTGVSQNPRHKITKRGQNVTFRCDPISEHNRLYWYRQTLGQGPEFLTYFQNEAQLEKSRLLSDRFSAERPKGSFSTLEIQRTEQGDSAMYLCASSADGGRVYEQYFGPGTRLTVT.

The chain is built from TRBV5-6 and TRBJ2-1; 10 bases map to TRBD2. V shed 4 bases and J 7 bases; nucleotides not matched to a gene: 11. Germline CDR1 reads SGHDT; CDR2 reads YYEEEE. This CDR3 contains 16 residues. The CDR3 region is CASSQERGGDINEQFF. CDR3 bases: TGTGCCAGCAGCCAAGAGCGGGGGGGCGATATAAATGAGCAGTTCTTC.

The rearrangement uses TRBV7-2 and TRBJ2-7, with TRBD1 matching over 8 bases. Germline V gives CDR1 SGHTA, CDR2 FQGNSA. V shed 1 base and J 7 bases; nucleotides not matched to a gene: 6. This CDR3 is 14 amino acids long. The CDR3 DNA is TGTGCCAGCAGCTTAGTGCAGGGGGCGAAAGAGCAGTACTTC. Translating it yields CASSLVQGAKEQYF. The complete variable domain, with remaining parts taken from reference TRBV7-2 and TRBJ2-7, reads GAGVSQSPSNKVTEKGKDVELRCDPISGHTALYWYRQSLGQGLEFLIYFQGNSAPDKSGLPSDRFSAERTGGSVSTLTIQRTQQEDSAVYLCASSLVQGAKEQYFGPGTRLTVT.

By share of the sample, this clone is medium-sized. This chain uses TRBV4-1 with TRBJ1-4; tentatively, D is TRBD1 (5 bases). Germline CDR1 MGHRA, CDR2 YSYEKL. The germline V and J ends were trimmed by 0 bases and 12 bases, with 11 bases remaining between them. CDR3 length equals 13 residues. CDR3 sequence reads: CASSQDRGWELFF. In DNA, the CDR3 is TGCGCCAGCAGCCAAGACCGGGGGTGGGAACTGTTTTTT.

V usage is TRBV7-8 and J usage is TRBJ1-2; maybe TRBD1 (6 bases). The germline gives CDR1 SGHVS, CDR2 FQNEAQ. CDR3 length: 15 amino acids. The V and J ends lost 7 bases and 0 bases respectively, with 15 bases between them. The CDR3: CASTPYRASNYGYTF. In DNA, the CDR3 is TGTGCCAGCACCCCATACAGGGCCTCTAACTATGGCTACACCTTC.

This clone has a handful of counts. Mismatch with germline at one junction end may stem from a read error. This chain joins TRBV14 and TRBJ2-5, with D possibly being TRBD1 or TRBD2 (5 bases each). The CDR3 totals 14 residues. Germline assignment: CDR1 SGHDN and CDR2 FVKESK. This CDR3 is CASSQDWDGESQYF. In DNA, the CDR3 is TGTGCCAGCAGCCAAGATTGGGACGGGGAGAGCCAGTACTTC.

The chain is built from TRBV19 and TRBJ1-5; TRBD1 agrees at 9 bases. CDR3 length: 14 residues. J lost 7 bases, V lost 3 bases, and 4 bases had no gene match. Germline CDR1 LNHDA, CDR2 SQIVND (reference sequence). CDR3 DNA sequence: TGTGCCAGTAGTATGGGACAGGGCGAACAGCCCCAGCATTTT. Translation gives CASSMGQGEQPQHF.

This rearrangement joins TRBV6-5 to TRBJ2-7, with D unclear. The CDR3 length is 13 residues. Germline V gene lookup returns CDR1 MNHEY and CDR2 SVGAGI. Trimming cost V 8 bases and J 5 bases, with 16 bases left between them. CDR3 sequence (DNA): TGTGCCAGCTCTCCCGTTTTGATGAACGAGCAGTACTTC. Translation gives CASSPVLMNEQYF.

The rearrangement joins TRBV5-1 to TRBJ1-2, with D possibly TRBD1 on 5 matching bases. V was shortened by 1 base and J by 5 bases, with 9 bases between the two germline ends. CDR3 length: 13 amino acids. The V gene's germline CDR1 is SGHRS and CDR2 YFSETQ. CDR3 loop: CASSLQGNYGYTF. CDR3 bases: TGCGCCAGCAGCTTGCAGGGAAATTATGGCTACACCTTC.

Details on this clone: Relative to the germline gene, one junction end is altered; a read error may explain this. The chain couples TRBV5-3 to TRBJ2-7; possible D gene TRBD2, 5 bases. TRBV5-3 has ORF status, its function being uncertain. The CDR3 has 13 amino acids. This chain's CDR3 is CASSQAGADEQYF. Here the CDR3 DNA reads TGCGCCAGCAGCCAAGCTGGAGCGGACGAGCAGTACTTC.

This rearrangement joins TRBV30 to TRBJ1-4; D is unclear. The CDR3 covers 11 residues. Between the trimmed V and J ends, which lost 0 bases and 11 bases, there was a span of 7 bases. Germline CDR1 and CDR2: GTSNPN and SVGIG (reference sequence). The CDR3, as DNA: TGTGCCTGGAGTGTGGGTCGTAAACTGTTTTTT. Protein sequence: CAWSVGRKLFF.

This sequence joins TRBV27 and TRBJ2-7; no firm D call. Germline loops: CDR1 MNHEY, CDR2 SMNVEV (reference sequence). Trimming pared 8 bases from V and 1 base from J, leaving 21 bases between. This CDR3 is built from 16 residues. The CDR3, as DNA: TGTGCCAGCTCCGCTTTTGGGCAGATTGAGTCCTACGAGCAGTACTTC. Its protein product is CASSAFGQIESYEQYF.

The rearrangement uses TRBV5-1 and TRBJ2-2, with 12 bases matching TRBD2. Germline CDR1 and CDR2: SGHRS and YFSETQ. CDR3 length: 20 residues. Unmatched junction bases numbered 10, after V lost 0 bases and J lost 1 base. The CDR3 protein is CASSLDRVLTSGGNTGELFF. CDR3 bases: TGCGCCAGCAGCTTGGACAGGGTTTTGACTAGCGGGGGGAACACCGGGGAGCTGTTTTTT.

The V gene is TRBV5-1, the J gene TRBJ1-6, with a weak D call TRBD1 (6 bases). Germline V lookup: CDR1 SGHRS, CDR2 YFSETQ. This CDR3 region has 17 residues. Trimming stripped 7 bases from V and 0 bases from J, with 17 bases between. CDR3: CASSRQELSSYNSPLHF. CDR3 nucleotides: TGCGCCAGCTCCAGACAGGAGCTGAGCTCCTATAATTCACCCCTCCACTTT.

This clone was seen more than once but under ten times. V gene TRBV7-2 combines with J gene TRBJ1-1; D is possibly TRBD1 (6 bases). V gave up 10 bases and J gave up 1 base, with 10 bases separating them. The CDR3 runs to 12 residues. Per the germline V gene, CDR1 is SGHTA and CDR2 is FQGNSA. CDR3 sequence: CATGQTNTEAFF. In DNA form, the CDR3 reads TGTGCCACCGGACAGACGAACACTGAAGCTTTCTTT.

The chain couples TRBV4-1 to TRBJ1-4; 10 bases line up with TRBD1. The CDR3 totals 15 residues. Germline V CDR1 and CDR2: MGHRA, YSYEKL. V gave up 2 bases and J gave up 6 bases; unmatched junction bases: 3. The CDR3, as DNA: TGCGCCAGCAGCCAAATGGGACAGGGGCATGAAAAACTGTTTTTT. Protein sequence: CASSQMGQGHEKLFF.

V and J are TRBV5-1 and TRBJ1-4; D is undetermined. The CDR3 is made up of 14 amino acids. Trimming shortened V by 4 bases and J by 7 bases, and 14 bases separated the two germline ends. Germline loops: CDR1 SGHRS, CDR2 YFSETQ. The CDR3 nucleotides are TGCGCCAGCAGCCCGGGAAACCGGGGTGAAAAACTGTTTTTT. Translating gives CASSPGNRGEKLFF.